This entry features one T cell receptor beta chain sequence. Expressed TCRB transcripts were sequenced because the isolated RNA had all been reverse transcribed beforehand. Sequenced by immunoSEQ multiplex PCR; TCRdb stores in-frame clones only, minus some. The table lists about 450,000 clones, about an eighth of them singletons. The record originates from a study of beta chain features in type 1 diabetes. The CDR3 covers 14 residues. CDR1 is LNHDA, CDR2 SQIVND, per germline (reference sequence). V was pared by 5 bases and J by 4 bases, with 11 bases between. The TCR originated in a woman aged 18-29 years in good health. The genes are TRBV19 and TRBJ2-2; possible D gene TRBD1, 7 bases. Sequences were obtained from naive CD4+ T cells from blood. CDR3 region: CASSFQGGTGELFF. Here the CDR3 DNA reads TGTGCCAGTAGTTTCCAGGGGGGCACCGGGGAGCTGTTTTTT.